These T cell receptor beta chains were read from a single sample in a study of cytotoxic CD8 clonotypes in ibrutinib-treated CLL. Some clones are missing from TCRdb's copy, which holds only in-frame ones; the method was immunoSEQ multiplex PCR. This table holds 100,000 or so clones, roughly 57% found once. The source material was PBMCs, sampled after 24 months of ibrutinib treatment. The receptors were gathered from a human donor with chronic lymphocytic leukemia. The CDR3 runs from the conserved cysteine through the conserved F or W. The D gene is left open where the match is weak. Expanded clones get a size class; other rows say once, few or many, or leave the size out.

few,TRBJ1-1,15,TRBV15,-,TGTGCCACCAGCCGAGAGACAGTGGGGAACACTGAAGCTTTCTTT,CATSRETVGNTEAFF
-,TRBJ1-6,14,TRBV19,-,TGTGCCAGTACGCCGGGACGTTGGAATTCACCCCTCCACTTT,CASTPGRWNSPLHF
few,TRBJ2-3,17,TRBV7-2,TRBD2,TGTGCCAGCAGCCTAACCGTCGCGGGGGGGGGCACAGATACGCAGTATTTT,CASSLTVAGGGTDTQYF
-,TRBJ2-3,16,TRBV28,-,TGTGCCAGCAGTCCCCGGAAGGGTCGGGGCACAGATACGCAGTATTTT,CASSPRKGRGTDTQYF
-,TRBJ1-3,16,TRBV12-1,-,TGTGCCAGCAGCTACCGAGGGACTTCCTCTGGAAACACCATATATTTT,CASSYRGTSSGNTIYF
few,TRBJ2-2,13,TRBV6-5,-,TGTGCCAGCAGAAAGACCACAGTCCGGGAGCTGTTTTTT,CASRKTTVRELFF
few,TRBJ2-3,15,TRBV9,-,TGTGCCAGCAGCGTAGGAGGGATATCCACAGATACGCAGTATTTT,CASSVGGISTDTQYF
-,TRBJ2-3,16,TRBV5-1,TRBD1,TGCGCCAGCAGCCCGGTCACCGGGACAGGGTCTTATACGCAGTATTTT,CASSPVTGTGSYTQYF
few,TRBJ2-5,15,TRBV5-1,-,TGCGCCAGCAGCCCGGGACGGGAGTACCAAGAGACCCAGTACTTC,CASSPGREYQETQYF
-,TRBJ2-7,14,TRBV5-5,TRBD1,TGTGCCAGCAGCCCATCGGGACAGGAGATCGAGCAGTACTTC,CASSPSGQEIEQYF
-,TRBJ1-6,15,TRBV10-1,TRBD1,TGCGCCAGCAGTGAGTCGAAGACAGGGGATTCACCCCTCCACTTT,CASSESKTGDSPLHF
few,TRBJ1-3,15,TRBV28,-,TGTGCCAGCAGATCCTCGTGGGGGCCTGGAAACACCATATATTTT,CASRSSWGPGNTIYF
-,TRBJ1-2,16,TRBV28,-,TGTGCCAGCAGAGATAACCGCCTGACGGTAAACTATGGCTACACCTTC,CASRDNRLTVNYGYTF
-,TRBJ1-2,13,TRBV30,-,TGTGCCTGGAGCCAGACAGCTACGTATGGCTACACCTTC,CAWSQTATYGYTF
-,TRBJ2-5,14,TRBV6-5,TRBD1,TGTGCCAGCAGAGCCCCGGGACAGGGGGTGACCCAGTACTTC,CASRAPGQGVTQYF
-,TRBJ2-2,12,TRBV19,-,TGTGCCAGTAGTCCAAGGGCGGGGGAGCTGTTTTTT,CASSPRAGELFF
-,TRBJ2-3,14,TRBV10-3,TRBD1,TGTGCCATCAGGAAGACAGGGGCCACAGATACGCAGTATTTT,CAIRKTGATDTQYF
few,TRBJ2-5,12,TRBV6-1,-,TGTGCCAGCAGCCGGCTCCAAGAGACCCAGTACTTC,CASSRLQETQYF
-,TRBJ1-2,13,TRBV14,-,TGTGCCAGCAGCCAATACCAGGGATATGGCTACACCTTC,CASSQYQGYGYTF
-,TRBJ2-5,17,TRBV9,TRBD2,TGTGCCAGCAGCGTAGGGGCTGCTAGCGGGGGAGGAGAGACCCAGTACTTC,CASSVGAASGGGETQYF
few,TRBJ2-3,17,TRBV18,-,TGTGCCAGCTCACCACCGAACAGGATTACTAGCACAGATACGCAGTATTTT,CASSPPNRITSTDTQYF
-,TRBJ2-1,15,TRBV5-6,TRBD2,TGTGCCAGCAGCTTAGCGGGGCGGCCCTACAATGAGCAGTTCTTC,CASSLAGRPYNEQFF
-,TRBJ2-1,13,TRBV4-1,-,TGCGCCAGCAGCCAAGATTTTCACAATGAGCAGTTCTTC,CASSQDFHNEQFF
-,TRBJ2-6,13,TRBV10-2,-,TGCGCCAGCAGGGGGGCTGGGGCCAACGTCCTGACTTTC,CASRGAGANVLTF
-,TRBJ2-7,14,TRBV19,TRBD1,TGTGCCAGTAGTATGTGGGGGACAGGGGACGAGCAGTACTTC,CASSMWGTGDEQYF
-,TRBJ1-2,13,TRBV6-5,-,TGTGCCAGCAGTTCGGATAGGACCTATGGCTACACCTTC,CASSSDRTYGYTF
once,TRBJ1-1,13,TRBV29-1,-,TGCAGCGTTGGCGAGGGAACGGGCACTGAAGCTTTCTTT,CSVGEGTGTEAFF
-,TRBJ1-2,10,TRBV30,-,TGTGCCTGGAGTCACTATGGCTACACCTTC,CAWSHYGYTF
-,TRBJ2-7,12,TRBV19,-,TGTGCCAGTAGTACGAGGGGAGGTGAGCAGTACTTC,CASSTRGGEQYF
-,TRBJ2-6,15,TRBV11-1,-,TGTGCCAGCAGTCGTCAGACCCCTGGGGCCAACGTCCTGACTTTC,CASSRQTPGANVLTF
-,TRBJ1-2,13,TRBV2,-,TGTGCCAGCAGGGGGAGGGACTACTATGGCTACACCTTC,CASRGRDYYGYTF
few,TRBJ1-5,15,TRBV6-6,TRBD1,TGTGCCAGCAGTTTCGCAGGGGGCCTCCATCAGCCCCAGCATTTT,CASSFAGGLHQPQHF
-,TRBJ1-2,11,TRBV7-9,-,TGTGCCAGCAGCTTGGGAGATGGCTACACCTTC,CASSLGDGYTF
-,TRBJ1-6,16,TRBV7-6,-,TGTGCCAGCAGCCCGCGGGGGCGCTCCTATAATTCACCCCTCCACTTT,CASSPRGRSYNSPLHF
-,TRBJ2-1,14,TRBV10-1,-,TGCGCCAGCAGTGAGTCGTCCAGGCTGAATGAGCAGTTCTTC,CASSESSRLNEQFF
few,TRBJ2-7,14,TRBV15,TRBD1,TGTGCCACCAGCAGACTGGGACAGGGCTACGAGCAGTACTTC,CATSRLGQGYEQYF
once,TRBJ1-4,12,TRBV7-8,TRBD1,TGTGCCAGCAGCTCGGACAGGGAAAAACTGTTTTTT,CASSSDREKLFF
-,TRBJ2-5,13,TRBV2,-,TGTGCCAGCAGTCACGACTGGCAAGAGACCCAGTACTTC,CASSHDWQETQYF